Listed below are T cell receptor beta chains from one sample, sequenced in a study of beta chain features in type 1 diabetes. Libraries were prepared by immunoSEQ multiplex PCR; TCRdb keeps only in-frame clonotypes and omits some of them. The table shows about 640,000 clones, with roughly an eighth occurring only once. The sequenced sample was naive CD4+ T cells from blood. Receptor source: a man aged 30 to 39 with type 1 diabetes. The CDR3 runs from the conserved cysteine through the conserved F or W. The order of the fields is J gene, D gene, V gene, clone size, CDR3 DNA, CDR3 protein. The D gene is left open where the match is weak. Where a row states a size, it is once, few, many or the class of an expanded clone; other rows omit it.

j_call: TRBJ2-7; d_call: -; v_call: TRBV4-2; clone_size: few; cdr3_nt: TGTGCCAGCAGCCAAGGGCAGGGACAAGAAGAGCAGTACTTC; cdr3_aa: CASSQGQGQEEQYF
j_call: TRBJ2-1; d_call: -; v_call: TRBV19; clone_size: -; cdr3_nt: TGTGCCAGTAGTATCTTTGTGGGGGAAAACAATGAGCAGTTCTTC; cdr3_aa: CASSIFVGENNEQFF
j_call: TRBJ2-1; d_call: -; v_call: TRBV2; clone_size: -; cdr3_nt: TGTGCCAGCAGTGACTGGACGGGATTAAGAAATGAGCAGTTCTTC; cdr3_aa: CASSDWTGLRNEQFF
j_call: TRBJ2-5; d_call: -; v_call: TRBV7-2; clone_size: few; cdr3_nt: TGTGCCAGCAGCGCGTTACAAGAGACCCAGTACTTC; cdr3_aa: CASSALQETQYF
j_call: TRBJ1-2; d_call: TRBD1; v_call: TRBV19; clone_size: -; cdr3_nt: TGTGCCAGTAGTCCGGGACAGGATCCGCTAAACTATGGCTACACCTTC; cdr3_aa: CASSPGQDPLNYGYTF
j_call: TRBJ2-3; d_call: TRBD1; v_call: TRBV11-3; clone_size: -; cdr3_nt: TGTGCCAGCAGCTTCCAGGGGGCGAAGGGCACAGATACGCAGTATTTT; cdr3_aa: CASSFQGAKGTDTQYF
j_call: TRBJ1-1; d_call: TRBD1; v_call: TRBV13; clone_size: -; cdr3_nt: TGTGCCAGCAGCACAGGGGGCTACCGGAACACTGAAGCTTTCTTT; cdr3_aa: CASSTGGYRNTEAFF
j_call: TRBJ1-5; d_call: TRBD1; v_call: TRBV30; clone_size: few; cdr3_nt: TGTGCCTGGAACAGGGGGGACAATCAGCCCCAGCATTTT; cdr3_aa: CAWNRGDNQPQHF
j_call: TRBJ2-2; d_call: -; v_call: TRBV5-1; clone_size: -; cdr3_nt: TGCGCCAGCAGCTTGAGCACCGGGGAGCTGTTTTTT; cdr3_aa: CASSLSTGELFF
j_call: TRBJ1-2; d_call: -; v_call: TRBV5-8; clone_size: few; cdr3_nt: TGTGCCAGCAGCTTGGCCCTGACCATGGTCGGCTACACCTTC; cdr3_aa: CASSLALTMVGYTF
j_call: TRBJ2-7; d_call: TRBD1; v_call: TRBV2; clone_size: -; cdr3_nt: TGTGCCAGCACCCTCCAATGGGGACAGCCGTCCTACGAGCAGTACTTC; cdr3_aa: CASTLQWGQPSYEQYF
j_call: TRBJ2-7; d_call: -; v_call: TRBV28; clone_size: -; cdr3_nt: TGTGCCAGCAGTTTCCCAACCGGGACAAGTAACGAGCAGTACTTC; cdr3_aa: CASSFPTGTSNEQYF
j_call: TRBJ2-7; d_call: -; v_call: TRBV10-1; clone_size: -; cdr3_nt: TGCGCCAGCAGTGAAGGACCAGGAAGCTCCTACGAGCAGTACTTC; cdr3_aa: CASSEGPGSSYEQYF
j_call: TRBJ2-1; d_call: TRBD2; v_call: TRBV11-1; clone_size: -; cdr3_nt: TGTGCCAGCAGCTTAGGACTAGCGGAATACAATGAGCAGTTCTTC; cdr3_aa: CASSLGLAEYNEQFF
j_call: TRBJ1-3; d_call: -; v_call: TRBV19; clone_size: few; cdr3_nt: TGTGCCAGTAGCCACGCTAGACAGAGCCCCTCTGGAAACACCATATATTTT; cdr3_aa: CASSHARQSPSGNTIYF
j_call: TRBJ1-6; d_call: -; v_call: TRBV7-9; clone_size: few; cdr3_nt: TGTGCCAGCAGCTCGGAGGGAGGGACGCCCCTCCACTTT; cdr3_aa: CASSSEGGTPLHF
j_call: TRBJ1-5; d_call: -; v_call: TRBV7-2; clone_size: -; cdr3_nt: TGTGCCAGCAGCTTAGACGGGATCGGCAATCAGCCCCAGCATTTT; cdr3_aa: CASSLDGIGNQPQHF
j_call: TRBJ2-5; d_call: -; v_call: TRBV5-1; clone_size: few; cdr3_nt: TGCGCCAGCAGCTTCACTGGGGACGAGACCCAGTACTTC; cdr3_aa: CASSFTGDETQYF
j_call: TRBJ1-1; d_call: TRBD1; v_call: TRBV9; clone_size: -; cdr3_nt: TGTGCCAGCAGCCCCAGGACAGGGCTGGACACTGAAGCTTTCTTT; cdr3_aa: CASSPRTGLDTEAFF
j_call: TRBJ1-2; d_call: -; v_call: TRBV4-3; clone_size: -; cdr3_nt: TGCGCCAGCAGCCAAGAAGTTCGGCAGGGGTATGGCTACACCTTC; cdr3_aa: CASSQEVRQGYGYTF
j_call: TRBJ2-6; d_call: -; v_call: TRBV29-1; clone_size: -; cdr3_nt: TGCAGCTTTATAGGGGGATCTGGGGCCAACGTCCTGACTTTC; cdr3_aa: CSFIGGSGANVLTF
j_call: TRBJ2-7; d_call: TRBD1; v_call: TRBV4-1; clone_size: -; cdr3_nt: TGCGCCAGCAGCTCAATTGCCCGGACAGGGAGCCACGAGCAGTACTTC; cdr3_aa: CASSSIARTGSHEQYF
j_call: TRBJ2-3; d_call: -; v_call: TRBV5-1; clone_size: few; cdr3_nt: TGCGCCAGCAGCCCTTTACGGGAGGGGGCTAGCACAGATACGCAGTATTTT; cdr3_aa: CASSPLREGASTDTQYF
j_call: TRBJ2-3; d_call: -; v_call: TRBV6-5; clone_size: -; cdr3_nt: TGTGCCAGCAGTTACTCCGGGACGTTGACAGATACGCAGTATTTT; cdr3_aa: CASSYSGTLTDTQYF
j_call: TRBJ2-5; d_call: -; v_call: TRBV5-4; clone_size: -; cdr3_nt: TGTGCCAGCAGCTTGGGGGGAGGAGAGACCCAGTACTTC; cdr3_aa: CASSLGGGETQYF
j_call: TRBJ2-3; d_call: -; v_call: TRBV28; clone_size: -; cdr3_nt: TGTGCCAGCGGACGACGTACTTCCGGCTCCGCGCAGTATTTT; cdr3_aa: CASGRRTSGSAQYF
j_call: TRBJ2-1; d_call: -; v_call: TRBV27; clone_size: few; cdr3_nt: TGTGCCAGCAGTTCCTACACCGACAATGAGCAGTTCTTC; cdr3_aa: CASSSYTDNEQFF
j_call: TRBJ2-7; d_call: -; v_call: TRBV28; clone_size: -; cdr3_nt: TGTGCCAGCAGTTTAGTGTCCTACGAGCAGTACTTC; cdr3_aa: CASSLVSYEQYF
j_call: TRBJ2-3; d_call: -; v_call: TRBV5-4; clone_size: -; cdr3_nt: TGTGCCAGCAGCCCGGAGTACGACACAGATACGCAGTATTTT; cdr3_aa: CASSPEYDTDTQYF
j_call: TRBJ1-1; d_call: TRBD1; v_call: TRBV7-3; clone_size: -; cdr3_nt: TGTGCCAGCAGCTCAGGGGGGCAGAACACTGAAGCTTTCTTT; cdr3_aa: CASSSGGQNTEAFF
j_call: TRBJ1-6; d_call: TRBD1; v_call: TRBV7-2; clone_size: few; cdr3_nt: TGTGCCAGCAGCTCTACCCCACGGCAGGGGGGCTCACCCCTCCACTTT; cdr3_aa: CASSSTPRQGGSPLHF
j_call: TRBJ2-5; d_call: -; v_call: TRBV5-1; clone_size: few; cdr3_nt: TGCGCCAGCAGGGGCGGGCCGCGGGAGACCCAGTACTTC; cdr3_aa: CASRGGPRETQYF
j_call: TRBJ2-5; d_call: -; v_call: TRBV28; clone_size: -; cdr3_nt: TGTGCCAGCTCCGGTTTTGAGGGGGGGACCCAGTACTTC; cdr3_aa: CASSGFEGGTQYF
j_call: TRBJ2-3; d_call: TRBD2; v_call: TRBV4-3; clone_size: few; cdr3_nt: TGCGCCAGCAGCCTGGCTAGCGGGGGGGCCGGAAATCTCCCAGATACGCAGTATTTT; cdr3_aa: CASSLASGGAGNLPDTQYF
j_call: TRBJ1-4; d_call: TRBD1; v_call: TRBV27; clone_size: -; cdr3_nt: TGTGCCAGCAGTTTATCGCAGGGGGCCCGTGAAAAACTGTTTTTT; cdr3_aa: CASSLSQGAREKLFF
j_call: TRBJ1-1; d_call: TRBD1; v_call: TRBV6-5; clone_size: few; cdr3_nt: TGTGCCAGCAGTTACTTGACAGGGGGCAACACTGAAGCTTTCTTT; cdr3_aa: CASSYLTGGNTEAFF
j_call: TRBJ1-2; d_call: -; v_call: TRBV4-3; clone_size: -; cdr3_nt: TGCGCCAGCAGCCAAGCAGTGGCTACCCACTATGGCTACACCTTC; cdr3_aa: CASSQAVATHYGYTF
j_call: TRBJ2-3; d_call: TRBD1; v_call: TRBV9; clone_size: few; cdr3_nt: TGTGCCAGCAGCGTAGAACAGGGGGCCGATACGCAGTATTTT; cdr3_aa: CASSVEQGADTQYF
j_call: TRBJ1-1; d_call: TRBD1; v_call: TRBV14; clone_size: few; cdr3_nt: TGTGCCAGCAGCCCTTGGACAGGGTCCACACTTGGGGGCACTGAAGCTTTCTTT; cdr3_aa: CASSPWTGSTLGGTEAFF
j_call: TRBJ2-5; d_call: -; v_call: TRBV28; clone_size: few; cdr3_nt: TGTGCCAGCAGTTTACGGAGGGGGGCTGCGGAGACCCAGTACTTC; cdr3_aa: CASSLRRGAAETQYF